This is a list of T cell receptor beta chains from one sample in a study of blood T cell repertoires in COVID-19. Only in-frame clones appear in the TCRdb table, and some are missing; sequencing was by immunoSEQ multiplex PCR. This table has fewer than 250,000 clones, almost 85% appearing once. The sample was PBMCs or T cells enriched from blood (not recorded which). These receptors were taken from a woman aged 45-59 years with acute COVID-19. The CDR3 runs from the conserved cysteine through the conserved F or W. The order of the fields is CDR3 DNA, CDR3 protein, J gene, D gene, clone size, V gene. A D gene is named only where the DNA matches it firmly. Some rows have no size entry. The others give once, few or many, or a class for an expanded clone.

TGTGCCAGCAGCCAAGTCCGGACAGGTGAAGCTTTCTTT	CASSQVRTGEAFF	TRBJ1-1	TRBD1	-	TRBV14
TGTGCCAGCAGCCAATGGGGAGGGACGGAGACCCAGTACTTC	CASSQWGGTETQYF	TRBJ2-5	TRBD2	few	TRBV7-2
TGTGCCTGGAGTGCTCCACTTCCGGGGGGCACAGATACGCAGTATTTT	CAWSAPLPGGTDTQYF	TRBJ2-3	-	-	TRBV30
TGTGCCAGCAGCTTAACAGGGAACACCGGGGAGCTGTTTTTT	CASSLTGNTGELFF	TRBJ2-2	-	once	TRBV11-3
TGTGCCACCAGTGACCCCGGACTAGCGGGGGCAGATACGCAGTATTTT	CATSDPGLAGADTQYF	TRBJ2-3	TRBD2	-	TRBV24-1
TGCGCCAGCAGCTTCGGACAGACCAATTCACCCCTCCACTTT	CASSFGQTNSPLHF	TRBJ1-6	-	-	TRBV5-1
TGTGCCTGGAGTCCGGCCTCTAGAAACGAAAAACTGTTTTTT	CAWSPASRNEKLFF	TRBJ1-4	-	few	TRBV30
TGTGCCAGTAGTATAGGCAGGACTCTGAACACTGAAGCTTTCTTT	CASSIGRTLNTEAFF	TRBJ1-1	-	few	TRBV19
TGTGCCAGCAGCTCCGATGGGGGGTTGAGGCCCCAGCATTTT	CASSSDGGLRPQHF	TRBJ1-5	-	-	TRBV7-2
TGTGCCTGGAGCACTAGGGGACAGGGGAATTCACCCCTCCACTTT	CAWSTRGQGNSPLHF	TRBJ1-6	TRBD1	-	TRBV30
TGTGCCAGTAGTATACAGGACAGTCTTTATGGCTACACCTTC	CASSIQDSLYGYTF	TRBJ1-2	-	-	TRBV19
TGCGCCAGCAGCCAAGGACAGGGAGACTACGAGCAGTACTTC	CASSQGQGDYEQYF	TRBJ2-7	TRBD1	-	TRBV4-3
TGCGCCAGCAGCTTGAACTCCCTCTCCTACGAGCAGTACTTC	CASSLNSLSYEQYF	TRBJ2-7	-	-	TRBV5-1
TGTGCCAGTAACGACAGGGATGGTGTTAGGTGGTTCTTC	CASNDRDGVRWFF	TRBJ2-1	TRBD1	-	TRBV19
TGTGCCAGCAGCCCCCGGGGGGCGGACACTGAAGCTTTCTTT	CASSPRGADTEAFF	TRBJ1-1	-	once	TRBV7-3
TGCGCCAGCAGCTTCGGTCAGGATAAAGAGACCCAGTACTTC	CASSFGQDKETQYF	TRBJ2-5	-	-	TRBV5-1
TGTGCCTGGAGTGTCGGGGTTGGACAGCATGGCTACACCTTC	CAWSVGVGQHGYTF	TRBJ1-2	-	few	TRBV30
TGTGCCACCAGCAGAGCAGGGGGCAGGGGCAATCAGCCCCAGCATTTT	CATSRAGGRGNQPQHF	TRBJ1-5	TRBD1	-	TRBV15
TGTGCCAGCAGCTTAGTAGCGGGGGGTACCTACAATGAGCAGTTCTTC	CASSLVAGGTYNEQFF	TRBJ2-1	TRBD2	-	TRBV7-6
TGTGCCAGCTCACCAACGGGAGCAGATACGCAGTATTTT	CASSPTGADTQYF	TRBJ2-3	-	-	TRBV18
TGTGCCAGCGCCCGCCCGGGAGGGGAGGGCACCGGGGAGCTGTTTTTT	CASARPGGEGTGELFF	TRBJ2-2	TRBD2	-	TRBV3-1/TRBV3-2
TGTGCCAGCAGCTTAGGGGCGAGAGGAGGGTACTTC	CASSLGARGGYF	TRBJ2-7	-	-	TRBV11-2
TGCGCCAGCAGCTTAAGGGTACAGGGATCCTACAATGAGCAGTTCTTC	CASSLRVQGSYNEQFF	TRBJ2-1	-	-	TRBV5-1
TGCGCCAGCAGCTTAACAGGGGGTTACACCGGGGAGCTGTTTTTT	CASSLTGGYTGELFF	TRBJ2-2	TRBD1	-	TRBV5-1
TGTGCCAGCAGGGGGCGGCGGTCAAGCAATCAGCCCCAGCATTTT	CASRGRRSSNQPQHF	TRBJ1-5	-	-	TRBV6-5
TGTGCCAGCAGGGGGCAGAACTATGGCTACACCTTC	CASRGQNYGYTF	TRBJ1-2	-	-	TRBV7-9
TGTGCCAGCAGGGAGACAGGGGGCGCATCCTACGAGCAGTACTTC	CASRETGGASYEQYF	TRBJ2-7	TRBD1	-	TRBV5-6
TGTGCCAGCAGCCTACTAGCGGGCGAGCAGTACTTC	CASSLLAGEQYF	TRBJ2-7	TRBD2	few	TRBV11-3
TGTGCCAGCAGTCTTAGCGGGGGGGCCCTTGATACGCAGTATTTT	CASSLSGGALDTQYF	TRBJ2-3	TRBD2	-	TRBV6-5
TGTGCCAGCAGTCCTCAACGGACTGCAAATGAAAAACTGTTTTTT	CASSPQRTANEKLFF	TRBJ1-4	-	-	TRBV27
TGTGCCAGCAGCCTCCTAGCTAGCACAGATACGCAGTATTTT	CASSLLASTDTQYF	TRBJ2-3	-	-	TRBV9
TGCGCCAGCAGCCTGTCACGACAGGGGATGAATTCACCCCTCCACTTT	CASSLSRQGMNSPLHF	TRBJ1-6	TRBD1	-	TRBV4-3
TGCGCCAGCAGCCGGAAGGGGTTAAACACTGAAGCTTTCTTT	CASSRKGLNTEAFF	TRBJ1-1	-	once	TRBV4-3
TGTGCCATCAGTGAGTCCGGCGGGGTTGGCTACACCTTC	CAISESGGVGYTF	TRBJ1-2	-	-	TRBV10-3
TGTGCCAGCAGCTTAGCTGGGGGTCGGGGGACTGAAGCTTTCTTT	CASSLAGGRGTEAFF	TRBJ1-1	-	-	TRBV7-6
TGTGCCAGCAGTGAGTGGGGGGAAAGTAATTCACCCCTCCACTTT	CASSEWGESNSPLHF	TRBJ1-6	-	-	TRBV6-1
TGTGCCAGTAGTAGCCCCGGGGGGGCTTATGAAAAACTGTTTTTT	CASSSPGGAYEKLFF	TRBJ1-4	-	-	TRBV19
TGTGCCTGGAGTGTAGGGAGGGATACGCAGTATTTT	CAWSVGRDTQYF	TRBJ2-3	-	-	TRBV30
TGTGCCAACTCAGCGGGGGGGGAGCCCCAGCATTTT	CANSAGGEPQHF	TRBJ1-5	-	once	TRBV10-3
TGTGCCAGCAGTATAGGACAGGGCACCTACAATGAGCAGTTCTTC	CASSIGQGTYNEQFF	TRBJ2-1	TRBD1	-	TRBV5-4
TGTGCCAGCAGGGCCCGGGGGGGGTATGGCTACACCTTC	CASRARGGYGYTF	TRBJ1-2	-	-	TRBV6-5
TGTGCCAGCAGTTACTCGGCGGGCAATCAGCCCCAGCATTTT	CASSYSAGNQPQHF	TRBJ1-5	-	-	TRBV6-5
TGTGCCAGCCTAACCGGGACTAGCGTCAATGAGCAGTTCTTC	CASLTGTSVNEQFF	TRBJ2-1	TRBD2	-	TRBV6-5